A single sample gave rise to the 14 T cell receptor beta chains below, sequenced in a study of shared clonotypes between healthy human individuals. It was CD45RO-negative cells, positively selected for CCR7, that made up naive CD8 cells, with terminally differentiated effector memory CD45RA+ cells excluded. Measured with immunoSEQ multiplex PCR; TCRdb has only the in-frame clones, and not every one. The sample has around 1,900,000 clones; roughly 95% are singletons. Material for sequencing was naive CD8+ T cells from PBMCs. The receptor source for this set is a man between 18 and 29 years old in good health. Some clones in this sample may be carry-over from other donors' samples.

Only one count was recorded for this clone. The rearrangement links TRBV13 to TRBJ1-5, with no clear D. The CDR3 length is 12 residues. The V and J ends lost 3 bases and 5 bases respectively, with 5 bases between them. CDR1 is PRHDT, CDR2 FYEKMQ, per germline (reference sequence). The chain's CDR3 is CASSFLDQPQHF. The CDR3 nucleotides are TGTGCCAGCAGCTTCTTAGATCAGCCCCAGCATTTT. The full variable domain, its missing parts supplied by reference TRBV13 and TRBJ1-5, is AAGVIQSPRHLIKEKRETATLKCYPIPRHDTVYWYQQGPGQDPQFLISFYEKMQSDKGSIPDRFSAQQFSDYHSELNMSSLELGDSALYFCASSFLDQPQHFGDGTRLSIL.

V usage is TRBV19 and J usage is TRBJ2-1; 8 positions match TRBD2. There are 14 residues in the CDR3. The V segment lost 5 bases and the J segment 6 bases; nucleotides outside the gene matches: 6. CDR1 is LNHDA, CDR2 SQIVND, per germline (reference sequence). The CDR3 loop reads CASSSGLVLNEQFF. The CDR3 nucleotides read TGTGCCAGTAGTTCGGGACTAGTTCTCAATGAGCAGTTCTTC.

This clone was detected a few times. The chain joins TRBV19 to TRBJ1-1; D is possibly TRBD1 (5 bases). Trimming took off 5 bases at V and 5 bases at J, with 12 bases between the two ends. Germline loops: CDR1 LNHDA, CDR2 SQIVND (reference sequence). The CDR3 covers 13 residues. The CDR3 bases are TGTGCCAGTAGTTGGGGGAGTAGAACTGAAGCTTTCTTT. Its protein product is CASSWGSRTEAFF.

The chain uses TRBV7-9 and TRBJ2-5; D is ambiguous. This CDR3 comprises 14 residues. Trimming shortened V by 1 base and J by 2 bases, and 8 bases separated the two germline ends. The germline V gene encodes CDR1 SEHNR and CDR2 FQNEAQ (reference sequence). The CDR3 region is CASSLDRIQETQYF. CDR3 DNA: TGTGCCAGCAGCTTAGATAGGATACAAGAGACCCAGTACTTC.

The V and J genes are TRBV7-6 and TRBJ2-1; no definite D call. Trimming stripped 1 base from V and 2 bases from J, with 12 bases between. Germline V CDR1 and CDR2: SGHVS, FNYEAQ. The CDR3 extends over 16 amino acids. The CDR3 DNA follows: TGTGCCAGCAGCTTAGTCTCGGGCCAAACCTACAATGAGCAGTTCTTC. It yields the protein CASSLVSGQTYNEQFF.

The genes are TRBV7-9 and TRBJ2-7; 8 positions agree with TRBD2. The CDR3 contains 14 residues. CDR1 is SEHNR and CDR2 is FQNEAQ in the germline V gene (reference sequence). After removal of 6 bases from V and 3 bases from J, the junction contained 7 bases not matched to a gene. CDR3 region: CASSTSGSLYEQYF. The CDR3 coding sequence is TGTGCCAGCAGTACTAGCGGTTCTCTCTACGAGCAGTACTTC.

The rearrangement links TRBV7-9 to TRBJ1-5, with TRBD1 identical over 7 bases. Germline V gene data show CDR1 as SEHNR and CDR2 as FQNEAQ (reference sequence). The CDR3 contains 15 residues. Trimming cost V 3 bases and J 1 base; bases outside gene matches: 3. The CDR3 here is CASSLETGSNQPQHF. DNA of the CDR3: TGTGCCAGCAGCTTGGAGACAGGGAGCAATCAGCCCCAGCATTTT. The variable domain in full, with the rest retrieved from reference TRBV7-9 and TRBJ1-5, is DTGVSQNPRHKITKRGQNVTFRCDPISEHNRLYWYRQTLGQGPEFLTYFQNEAQLEKSRLLSDRFSAERPKGSFSTLEIQRTEQGDSAMYLCASSLETGSNQPQHFGDGTRLSIL.

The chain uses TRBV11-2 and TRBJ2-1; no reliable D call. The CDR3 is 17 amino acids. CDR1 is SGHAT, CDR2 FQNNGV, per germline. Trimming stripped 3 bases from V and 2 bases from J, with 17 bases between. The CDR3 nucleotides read TGTGCCAGCAGCTTTCACCCCCACGCGGTACCCTACAATGAGCAGTTCTTC. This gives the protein CASSFHPHAVPYNEQFF.

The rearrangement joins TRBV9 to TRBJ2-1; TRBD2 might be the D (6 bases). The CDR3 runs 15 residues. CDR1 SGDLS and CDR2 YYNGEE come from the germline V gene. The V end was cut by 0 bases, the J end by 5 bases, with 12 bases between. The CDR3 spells CASSVVPGVNNEQFF. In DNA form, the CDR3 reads TGTGCCAGCAGCGTAGTTCCGGGAGTCAACAATGAGCAGTTCTTC.

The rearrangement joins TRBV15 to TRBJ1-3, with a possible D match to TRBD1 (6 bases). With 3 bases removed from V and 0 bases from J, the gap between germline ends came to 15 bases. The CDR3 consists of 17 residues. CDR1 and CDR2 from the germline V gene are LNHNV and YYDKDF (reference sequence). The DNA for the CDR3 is TGTGCCACCAGCAGGGGACGGGGGGGCGGCTCTGGAAACACCATATATTTT. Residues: CATSRGRGGGSGNTIYF.

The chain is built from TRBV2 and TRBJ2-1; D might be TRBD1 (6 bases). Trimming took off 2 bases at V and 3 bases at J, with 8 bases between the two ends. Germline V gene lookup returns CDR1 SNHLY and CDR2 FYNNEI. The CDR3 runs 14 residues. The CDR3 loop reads CASSEQGNYNEQFF. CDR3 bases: TGTGCCAGCAGTGAACAGGGGAACTACAATGAGCAGTTCTTC.

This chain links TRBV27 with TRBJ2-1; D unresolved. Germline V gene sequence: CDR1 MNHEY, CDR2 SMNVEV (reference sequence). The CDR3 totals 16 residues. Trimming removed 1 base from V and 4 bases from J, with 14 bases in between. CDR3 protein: CASSLFASPYYNEQFF. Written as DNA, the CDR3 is TGTGCCAGCAGTTTATTCGCCTCCCCTTATTACAATGAGCAGTTCTTC.

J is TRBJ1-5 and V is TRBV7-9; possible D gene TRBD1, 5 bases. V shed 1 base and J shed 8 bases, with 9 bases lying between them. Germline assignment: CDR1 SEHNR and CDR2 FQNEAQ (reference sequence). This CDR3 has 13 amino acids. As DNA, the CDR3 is TGTGCCAGCAGCTTAGAGGGGTATGAGCCCCAGCATTTT. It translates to CASSLEGYEPQHF.

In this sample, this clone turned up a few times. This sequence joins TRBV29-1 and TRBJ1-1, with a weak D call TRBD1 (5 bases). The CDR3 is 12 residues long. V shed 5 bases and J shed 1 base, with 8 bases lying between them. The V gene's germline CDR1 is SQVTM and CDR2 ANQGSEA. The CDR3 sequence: CSVNGQNTEAFF. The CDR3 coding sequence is TGCAGCGTTAATGGACAGAACACTGAAGCTTTCTTT.